The TCR beta chain under discussion was sequenced for a study of blood T cell repertoires in COVID-19. Across the whole study: Some COVID-19 samples were acute and others convalescent; all came from the United States, Italy and Spain.

In the original processing: Amplification of reference gene primers provided the estimated nucleated cell counts. The protocol was immunoSEQ multiplex PCR, while the TCRdb copy is restricted to in-frame clones and leaves out a portion. That table furnishes V, J and clone size, whereas the DNA furnished D and trimming. Of about 47,000 clones in the sample, approximately 84% were seen once. Trimming removed 5 bases from V and 6 bases from J; junction bases left unmatched: 12. The CDR3 runs 16 residues. Germline V gives CDR1 MDHEN, CDR2 SYDVKM. Material for sequencing was peripheral blood. This chain joins TRBV28 and TRBJ1-1, with 10 nucleotides matching TRBD1. The sequence was collected from a man between 50 and 59 years old with acute or convalescent COVID-19. The CDR3, as DNA: TGTGCCAGCAGTCCACTTCCGACAGGGGGCCGCGCTGAAGCTTTCTTT. Translated: CASSPLPTGGRAEAFF.